One and the same sample provided the 30 T cell receptor beta chains below, sequenced in a study of blood T cells in healthy people across ages. It was with a sample-barcoded 5' primer and a J-beta primer mix that a second PCR of roughly 7 to 12 cycles was run. TCRdb used MiXCR to reprocess the 5' RACE reads, holding one entry per CDR3 protein. This sample yields roughly 1.5 million distinct CDR3 sequences, of which 42% are seen a single time; less than 5% belongs to the top ten. Sequenced material: blood. All receptors come from a woman between 18 and 29 years old in good health.

The chain recombines TRBV29-1 with TRBJ1-2, with TRBD1 matching 7 bases. CDR1 SQVTM and CDR2 ANQGSEA come from the germline V gene. The CDR3 extends over 13 amino acids. V lost 2 bases, J lost 7 bases, and 7 bases stayed unmatched. The CDR3 sequence is CSVEISGGGGYTF. In DNA, the CDR3 is TGCAGCGTTGAAATTTCAGGGGGAGGTGGCTACACCTTC.

This sequence joins TRBV4-3 and TRBJ2-1; no firm D call. The CDR3 runs 12 residues. The V gene's germline CDR1 is LGHNA and CDR2 YSLEER. V was cut by 2 bases and J by 15 bases, with 14 bases left in between. In DNA, the CDR3 is TGCGCCAGCAGCCAAACGACTCGGAGTCCGTTCTTC. Its protein product is CASSQTTRSPFF.

The chain links TRBV27 to TRBJ1-5; the D is unclear. Germline CDR1 is MNHEY and CDR2 is SMNVEV (reference sequence). The CDR3 is 14 residues long. V gave up 3 bases and J gave up 6 bases, with 12 bases separating them. CDR3 in DNA: TGTGCCAGCAGTTTTAGTGCCGGAGTTCAGCCCCAGCATTTT. It translates to CASSFSAGVQPQHF.

The chain has TRBV6-5 and TRBJ1-2; D is uncertain. This CDR3 has 16 residues. Per the germline V gene, CDR1 is MNHEY and CDR2 is SVGAGI. Trimming shortened V by 4 bases and J by 1 base, and 16 bases separated the two germline ends. CDR3 in DNA: TGTGCCAGCAGTTCAGGACCGTTAAAGCATAACTATGGCTACACCTTC. As protein: CASSSGPLKHNYGYTF.

This clonotype has a single count. This rearrangement joins TRBV3-1 to TRBJ1-2, with 8 nucleotides matching TRBD1. This CDR3 has 17 amino acids. Per the germline V gene, CDR1 is LGHDT and CDR2 is YNNKEL (reference sequence). V lost 3 bases and J lost 0; bases outside the gene matches: 9. CDR3 nucleotides: TGTGCCAGCAGCCACGAAAGGGACAGGCCTTCTAACTATGGCTACACCTTC. As protein: CASSHERDRPSNYGYTF.

This clonotype appeared a few times. The genes are TRBV18 and TRBJ2-1; TRBD2 matches at 10 bases. The V segment lost 6 bases and the J segment 3 bases; nucleotides outside the gene matches: 5. Looked up from germline, CDR1 is KGHSH and CDR2 is LQKENI. The CDR3 runs to 15 residues. In DNA, the CDR3 is TGTGCCAGCTCTCAGACTAGCGGGCTCTACAATGAGCAGTTCTTC. It encodes CASSQTSGLYNEQFF.

The table lists this clonotype with a few counts. CDR3 residues: CASSKEVGQGDQPQHF. CDR3 DNA: TGTGCCAGCAGCAAAGAGGTAGGACAGGGAGATCAGCCCCAGCATTTT. The chain couples TRBV21-1 to TRBJ1-5; the table's D call, TRBD1, was not checked against the DNA. TRBV21-1 is a recognized pseudogene. The CDR3 is 16 residues long.

This chain connects TRBV5-1 to TRBJ1-2; a weak D match, TRBD1 (6 bases). The ends were cut back, 4 bases at V and 7 bases at J, with 20 bases in the middle. In germline, CDR1 is SGHRS, CDR2 YFSETQ. This CDR3 has 15 residues. The CDR3 here is CASSAGTSHSCGYTF. CDR3 DNA: TGCGCCAGCAGCGCGGGGACAAGTCATTCTTGTGGCTACACCTTC.

This clonotype turned up a few times. The rearrangement joins TRBV10-3 to TRBJ2-5; 8 positions match TRBD1. The J segment lost 5 bases and the V segment lost 6 bases, leaving 8 bases of the junction unmatched. This CDR3 comprises 14 residues. Germline CDR1 and CDR2: ENHRY and SYGVKD. In nucleotides, the CDR3 is TGTGCCATCAGATCCGGGACAGGCGGGGAGACCCAGTACTTC. Translating it yields CAIRSGTGGETQYF.

This clonotype turned up a few times. The rearrangement uses TRBV9 and TRBJ2-1; D gene unclear. With 0 bases removed from V and 4 bases from J, the gap between germline ends came to 8 bases. The CDR3 runs 14 residues. The V gene's germline CDR1 is SGDLS and CDR2 YYNGEE. The CDR3 coding sequence is TGTGCCAGCAGCGTAGACAGCCTTTACAATGAGCAGTTCTTC. It yields the protein CASSVDSLYNEQFF.

This clonotype was observed a few times. This chain uses TRBV6-2 or TRBV6-3 with TRBJ2-3, with 7 bases that match TRBD2. Germline V gives CDR1 MNHEY, CDR2 SVGEGT. Germline trimming cut 7 bases from V and 4 bases from J; bases unmatched to any gene: 8. The CDR3 totals 14 residues. CDR3 amino acids: CASKEGGPSDTQYF. CDR3 DNA sequence: TGTGCCAGCAAAGAGGGAGGGCCATCAGATACGCAGTATTTT.

The genes are TRBV27 and TRBJ1-4; TRBD1 might be the D (6 bases). V gave up 3 bases and J gave up 5 bases, with 10 bases separating them. There are 14 residues in the CDR3. Germline CDR1 is MNHEY and CDR2 is SMNVEV (reference sequence). The CDR3 protein is CASSFIGGNEKLFF. CDR3 coding DNA: TGTGCCAGCAGTTTTATAGGGGGGAATGAAAAACTGTTTTTT. Variable domain in full (rest from reference TRBV27 and TRBJ1-4): EAQVTQNPRYLITVTGKKLTVTCSQNMNHEYMSWYRQDPGLGLRQIYYSMNVEVTDKGDVPEGYKVSRKEKRNFPLILESPSPNQTSLYFCASSFIGGNEKLFFGSGTQLSVL.

This clonotype was observed a few times. In DNA, the CDR3 is TGTGCCAGCAGTATGACAGCTGAAAATGAAAAACTGTTTTTT. Translation gives CASSMTAENEKLFF. The chain has TRBV6-5 and TRBJ1-4, with D possibly being TRBD1 (5 bases). CDR1 and CDR2 from the germline V gene are MNHEY and SVGAGI. The V and J ends lost 5 bases and 5 bases respectively, with 12 bases between them. This CDR3 is built from 14 residues.

The chain couples TRBV27 to TRBJ2-7; tentative D call: TRBD1 (5 bases). The CDR3 length is 13 residues. V lost 11 bases, J lost 3 bases, and 17 bases lay in between. Germline V CDR1 and CDR2: MNHEY, SMNVEV (reference sequence). The CDR3 sequence: CAVQPQGNYEQYF. The CDR3, as DNA: TGTGCCGTCCAACCGCAGGGTAACTACGAGCAGTACTTC.

The V call is TRBV5-1, the J call TRBJ1-2, with D maybe TRBD1 (5 bases). V was shortened by 5 bases and J by 7 bases, with 12 bases between the two germline ends. CDR3 length: 12 residues. Germline V gene data show CDR1 as SGHRS and CDR2 as YFSETQ. The CDR3: CASRLGTFGYTF. CDR3 DNA: TGCGCCAGCAGACTCGGGACTTTTGGCTACACCTTC.

This clonotype was counted only a few times. J is TRBJ2-7 and V is TRBV27, with 9 positions matching TRBD1. CDR1 is MNHEY, CDR2 SMNVEV, per germline (reference sequence). The CDR3 is 15 amino acids. With V trimmed by 6 bases and J by 6 bases, 12 bases remained unmatched. CDR3 coding DNA: TGTGCCAGCAGGCCCAGTTGGGACAGGGAAGGCGAGCAGTACTTC. Translated, it gives CASRPSWDREGEQYF.

In nucleotides, the CDR3 is TGTGCCATAATAGCGGACGTCTACAATGAGCAGTACTTC. Encoded protein: CAIIADVYNEQYF. The chain links TRBV6-1 to TRBJ2-1, with D perhaps matching TRBD2 (6 bases). The J call may not be correct, given that the DNA end is closer to TRBJ2-7. From germline, CDR1 is MNHNS and CDR2 SASEGT. The CDR3 has 13 residues.

This chain connects TRBV5-5 to TRBJ2-2, with 10 nucleotides matching TRBD2. Germline trimming cut 2 bases from V and 1 base from J; bases unmatched to any gene: 5. CDR1 is SGHKS, CDR2 YYEKEE, per germline (reference sequence). CDR3 length: 17 amino acids. CDR3 residues: CASSFSSGSRNTGELFF. Here the CDR3 DNA reads TGTGCCAGCAGCTTTTCTAGCGGGAGTCGGAACACCGGGGAGCTGTTTTTT.

V and J are TRBV27 and TRBJ2-3; D is unclear. Germline CDR1 and CDR2: MNHEY and SMNVEV (reference sequence). The V end was cut by 3 bases, the J end by 0 bases, with 10 bases between. CDR3 length equals 15 residues. Here the CDR3 reads CASSLGYTSTDTQYF. CDR3 bases: TGTGCCAGCAGTTTGGGTTACACGAGCACAGATACGCAGTATTTT.

The chain employs TRBV12-3 or TRBV12-4 and TRBJ1-3, with no clear D. V shed 6 bases and J shed 2 bases, with 11 bases lying between them. The CDR3 extends over 14 amino acids. The CDR3 here is CASRGSRTGNTIYF. The CDR3 bases are TGTGCCAGCAGGGGTTCTCGAACTGGAAACACCATATATTTT.

This clonotype occurred once. The chain employs TRBV12-3 or TRBV12-4 and TRBJ1-6; perhaps TRBD1 as D (6 bases). The CDR3 runs 15 residues. V gave up 2 bases and J gave up 7 bases, with 12 bases separating them. The CDR3 region is CASSLLRGRNSPLHF. CDR3 bases: TGTGCCAGCAGTTTACTTAGGGGGAGAAATTCACCCCTCCACTTT.

The chain is built from TRBV3-1 and TRBJ1-1; D call uncertain. Trimming removed 0 bases at V and 5 bases at J, with 10 bases between. Germline loops: CDR1 LGHDT, CDR2 YNNKEL (reference sequence). The CDR3 is 14 amino acids. The CDR3 DNA reads as TGTGCCAGCAGCCAAGAGCAAGGGATGACTGAAGCTTTCTTT. Translating it yields CASSQEQGMTEAFF.

The chain has TRBV4-1 and TRBJ2-3; no clear D. In germline, CDR1 is MGHRA, CDR2 YSYEKL. Between the trimmed V and J ends, which lost 8 bases and 2 bases, there was a span of 14 bases. The CDR3 extends over 14 amino acids. The CDR3 region is CASVDWFNTDTQYF. The CDR3 bases are TGCGCCAGCGTCGACTGGTTTAACACAGATACGCAGTATTTT.

V is TRBV7-2 and J is TRBJ2-5, with 7 nucleotides matching TRBD1. Looked up from germline, CDR1 is SGHTA and CDR2 is FQGNSA. CDR3 length: 12 amino acids. V trimming: 3 bases; J trimming: 12 bases; junction bases outside the gene matches: 7. The CDR3 DNA reads as TGTGCCAGCAGCTTTGGCCGGGACAGCAAGTACTTC. It specifies CASSFGRDSKYF.

CDR3: CASSLAGTTYQETQYF. The CDR3 bases are TGTGCCAGCAGCTTAGCGGGGACAACGTACCAAGAGACCCAGTACTTC. This chain uses TRBV7-6 with TRBJ2-5, with D perhaps TRBD1 (6 bases). CDR1 and CDR2 from the germline V gene are SGHVS and FNYEAQ. This CDR3 contains 16 residues. Trimming took 0 bases from V and 0 from J, leaving 11 bases between them. Full variable domain (outside the CDR3, taken from reference TRBV7-6 and TRBJ2-5): GAGVSQSPRYKVTKRGQDVALRCDPISGHVSLYWYRQALGQGPEFLTYFNYEAQQDKSGLPNDRFSAERPEGSISTLTIQRTEQRDSAMYRCASSLAGTTYQETQYFGPGTRLLVL.

V gene TRBV7-8 combines with J gene TRBJ2-4; D might be TRBD2 (5 bases). Trimming took off 6 bases at V and 4 bases at J, with 16 bases between the two ends. Germline loops: CDR1 SGHVS, CDR2 FQNEAQ. This CDR3 is 15 amino acids long. The CDR3 nucleotides are TGTGCCAGCAGTCCACTAGATTTGTTTAAAAACATTCAGTACTTC. Its translation: CASSPLDLFKNIQYF.

The chain carries TRBV12-5 and TRBJ2-5; unclear D gene. Between the trimmed V and J ends, which lost 1 base and 13 bases, there was a span of 16 bases. Germline V lookup: CDR1 LGHNT, CDR2 FRNRAP. There are 13 residues in the CDR3. Written as DNA, the CDR3 is TGTGCTAGTGGTTTGGCCCTCCCGGTTGCGCGGTACTTC. Protein sequence: CASGLALPVARYF.

On this clonotype itself: The junction differs from germline at one of its ends, possibly a read error. The V and J genes are TRBV27 and TRBJ2-3; 8 bases are shared with TRBD1. The length of the CDR3 is 16 residues. Germline V lookup: CDR1 MNHEY, CDR2 SMNVEV (reference sequence). Written as DNA, the CDR3 is TGTGCCCGCAGCCCTCAAACGGACAGGGTATCTGATACGCAGTATTTT. Translation gives CARSPQTDRVSDTQYF.

The CDR3 bases are TGTGCCAGCAGCACGACAAAACTCGCGGACAACTATGGCTACACCTTC. The encoded protein is CASSTTKLADNYGYTF. J is TRBJ1-2 and V is TRBV3-1; the D is unclear. Trimming pared 5 bases from V and 2 bases from J, leaving 18 bases between. This CDR3 has 16 residues. CDR1 is LGHDT, CDR2 YNNKEL, per germline (reference sequence).

The chain is built from TRBV20-1 and TRBJ2-1; 7 bases fit TRBD1. V shed 3 bases, J shed 10 bases, and the junction held 6 bases outside the gene matches. Germline CDR1 DFQATT, CDR2 SNEGSKA (reference sequence). There are 12 residues in the CDR3. CDR3: CSARTGLREQFF. The CDR3 coding sequence is TGCAGTGCTAGGACAGGGTTACGGGAGCAGTTCTTC.